What follows describes a single T cell receptor (beta chain). This entry belongs to a study of tumor-infiltrating lymphocytes in primary liver carcinoma. Across the study: All patients, whether men or women, fell within 30 to 69 years of age.

Total RNA amounting to around 530 ng was the source from which TCR beta cDNA was made with a constant-region primer. Three nested multiplex PCR rounds, a slightly modified ARM-PCR method, built the TCR beta libraries. Each of the first two PCR rounds ran approximately 9 cycles with TRBV1-TRBV30 forward and C-beta reverse primers. Using its own MiXCR run on the multiplex PCR reads, TCRdb lists one record per CDR3 protein. The sample carries fewer than 75,000 distinct CDR3 sequences, around 64% recorded once. Co-extracting RNA and DNA was done with roughly 17-31 mg of unsorted bulk tissue as input. The CDR3 is 12 amino acids. Trimming stripped 2 bases from V and 9 bases from J, with 9 bases between. CDR1 MNHNY and CDR2 SVGAGI come from the germline V gene (reference sequence).

V gene TRBV6-6 combines with J gene TRBJ2-3; D may be TRBD2 (5 bases). The specimen was liver tumor tissue from sampling region 4. Indicated subset: tumor region T4, right-lateral pole. The source of this sequence is a man between 40 and 49 years old with primary liver carcinoma and hepatitis B virus infection. CDR3 sequence reads: CASSYTGYTQYF. In DNA form, the CDR3 reads TGTGCCAGCAGTTACACGGGATACACGCAGTATTTT.